These 26 T cell receptor beta chains were sequenced from one sample in a study of human T cells and chemical hapten exposure. Via MiXCR, TCRdb re-called the RACE reads, giving one row per CDR3 protein. This sample has around 120,000 distinct CDR3 sequences, with roughly 13% found just once. Time point reported: pre-sensitization, week 0. Documented treatment: therapeutic diphenylcyclopropenone sensitization with weekly scalp DPC. Source: whole blood, taken in connection with sensitization to the hapten diphenylcyclopropenone (DPC). The receptors come from a woman under 30 with alopecia areata. Some clones in this sample may be carry-over from other donors' samples.

This clonotype was recorded a few times. The chain recombines TRBV10-3 with TRBJ2-1; 9 nucleotides align to TRBD2. Germline CDR1 reads ENHRY; CDR2 reads SYGVKD. This CDR3 is built from 15 residues. The ends lost 10 bases at V and 8 bases at J; junction bases unmatched: 15. In nucleotides, the CDR3 is TGTGCCACCTCCGGGGGACTAGCCTCGGACGATGAGCAGTTCTTC. As protein: CATSGGLASDDEQFF.

This clonotype was recorded a few times. The chain uses TRBV5-6 and TRBJ1-1, with 8 bases that match TRBD1. The CDR3 consists of 13 residues. CDR1 SGHDT and CDR2 YYEEEE come from the germline V gene. V shed 6 bases and J 4 bases; nucleotides not matched to a gene: 5. CDR3 nucleotide sequence: TGTGCCAGCATCGTTACAGGGGGCACTGAAGCTTTCTTT. Its translation: CASIVTGGTEAFF.

At least ten counts were recorded for this clonotype. V gene TRBV20-1 combines with J gene TRBJ2-2; 12 nucleotides match TRBD2. Germline V gene data show CDR1 as DFQATT and CDR2 as SNEGSKA (reference sequence). The length of the CDR3 is 16 residues. V was pared by 0 bases and J by 3 bases, with 2 bases of the junction left unmatched. The CDR3 sequence: CSARDASGGDTGELFF. In DNA, the CDR3 is TGCAGTGCTAGAGATGCTAGCGGGGGGGACACCGGGGAGCTGTTTTTT.

As concerns this clonotype: It may be a read error: a sequence one base away is much more abundant. The chain joins TRBV12-3 or TRBV12-4 to TRBJ1-2; D is uncertain. V gave up 5 bases and J gave up 5 bases, with 6 bases separating them. The CDR3 runs 11 residues. The CDR3 loop is CASSALYGYTF. The CDR3 region has the DNA TGTGCCAGCAGTGCCCTATATGGCTACACCTTC.

The sample holds a few counts of this clonotype. This sequence joins TRBV7-8 and TRBJ2-5; 8 bases are a match to TRBD1. This CDR3 spans 18 amino acids. Per the germline V gene, CDR1 is SGHVS and CDR2 is FQNEAQ. The junction had 16 bases not matched to a gene; V was cut back by 5 bases and J by 2 bases. This CDR3 reads CASSIRGRDRLPQETQYF. CDR3 nucleotide sequence: TGTGCCAGCAGCATCAGGGGGCGGGACAGACTACCTCAAGAGACCCAGTACTTC.

The table lists this clonotype with many counts. The gene calls are TRBV4-3 and TRBJ2-3; 8 nucleotides agree with TRBD2. The CDR3 totals 17 residues. The V and J ends lost 2 bases and 6 bases, in that order; junction bases with no gene match: 13. CDR1 LGHNA and CDR2 YSLEER come from the germline V gene. The CDR3 DNA reads as TGCGCCAGCAGCCAATTAAGAAGGAGCGGGGGTAGGGATACGCAGTATTTT. This sequence encodes CASSQLRRSGGRDTQYF.

This clonotype appeared a few times. This chain links TRBV6-5 with TRBJ2-1; weak D call: TRBD1 (6 bases). This CDR3 is 13 amino acids long. V lost 6 bases and J 6 bases, leaving 12 bases between the germline ends. CDR1 is MNHEY, CDR2 SVGAGI, per germline. CDR3 region: CASRRGQINEQFF. CDR3 in DNA: TGTGCCAGCAGACGCGGACAGATCAATGAGCAGTTCTTC.

The chain is built from TRBV12-3 or TRBV12-4 and TRBJ1-4; no clear D gene. V gave up 6 bases and J gave up 2 bases, with 10 bases separating them. The CDR3 runs 14 residues. CDR3 protein: CASSTRRTNEKLFF. The DNA for the CDR3 is TGTGCCAGCAGCACACGGCGGACTAATGAAAAACTGTTTTTT.

The CDR3 sequence is CAISESIIEKLFF. As DNA, the CDR3 is TGTGCCATCAGTGAGTCGATCATTGAAAAACTGTTTTTT. The J gene is TRBJ1-4, the V gene TRBV10-3; D remains unclear. The CDR3 loop spans 13 amino acids. The V gene lost 0 bases and the J gene lost 7 bases, with 6 bases spanning the gap. Germline CDR1 ENHRY, CDR2 SYGVKD.

The chain is built from TRBV7-8 and TRBJ2-7, with D perhaps given as TRBD1 or TRBD2 (5 bases each). V lost 1 base and J lost 4, with 11 bases in between. CDR3 size: 14 residues. The germline V gene encodes CDR1 SGHVS and CDR2 FQNEAQ. DNA for the CDR3: TGTGCCAGCAGCTTAGAAGGGACCCGGTACGAGCAGTACTTC. Translated: CASSLEGTRYEQYF.

The rearrangement uses TRBV12-3 or TRBV12-4 and TRBJ1-2; no clear D. The CDR3 is 16 residues long. With 8 bases removed from V and 2 bases from J, the gap between germline ends came to 21 bases. The CDR3 protein is CASCPSGFGVNYGYTF. The CDR3 DNA sequence: TGTGCCAGCTGCCCATCGGGTTTCGGGGTCAACTATGGCTACACCTTC.

This clonotype was found a few times. J is TRBJ1-1 and V is TRBV12-3 or TRBV12-4, with 7 bases that match TRBD1. There are 16 residues in the CDR3. Unmatched junction bases numbered 15, after V lost 7 bases and J lost 4 bases. The CDR3 loop is CASTFVQGVGGTEAFF. CDR3 nucleotides: TGTGCCAGCACCTTCGTTCAGGGGGTCGGTGGCACTGAAGCTTTCTTT.

The chain links TRBV30 to TRBJ1-6; possible D gene TRBD1, 5 bases. Per germline, CDR1 GTSNPN and CDR2 SVGIG (reference sequence). The CDR3 loop spans 13 amino acids. Trimming cost V 5 bases and J 9 bases, with 14 bases left between them. The chain's CDR3 is CAWDPGRGSPLHF. In DNA, the CDR3 is TGTGCCTGGGATCCCGGGAGGGGTTCACCCCTCCACTTT.

The V and J genes are TRBV11-2 and TRBJ2-3; maybe TRBD1 (6 bases). This CDR3 region has 15 residues. The germline V gene encodes CDR1 SGHAT and CDR2 FQNNGV. Trimming removed 1 base from V and 2 bases from J, with 10 bases in between. For the CDR3, the DNA is TGTGCCAGCAGCTTAGCCAGGGGCCTCACAGATACGCAGTATTTT. This gives the protein CASSLARGLTDTQYF.

Ten or more counts support this clonotype. The rearrangement joins TRBV11-3 to TRBJ2-1, with D tentatively TRBD2 (6 bases). This CDR3 contains 15 residues. CDR1 and CDR2 (germline): SGHNT, YENEEA. V lost 3 bases and J 0 bases, leaving 9 bases between the germline ends. The CDR3 is CASSLAGPSYNEQFF. The CDR3 DNA sequence: TGTGCCAGCAGCTTGGCGGGGCCCTCCTACAATGAGCAGTTCTTC.

J is TRBJ1-4 and V is TRBV29-1, with D perhaps TRBD1 (5 bases). V lost 6 bases and J 4 bases, leaving 9 bases between the germline ends. This CDR3 contains 12 residues. CDR1 SQVTM and CDR2 ANQGSEA come from the germline V gene. The CDR3 DNA follows: TGCAGCGTCCGACAGAATAATGAAAAACTGTTTTTT. Its protein product is CSVRQNNEKLFF.

This clonotype was seen ten or more times. V gene TRBV6-2 or TRBV6-3 combines with J gene TRBJ1-4, with TRBD1 matching over 8 bases. Germline loops: CDR1 MNHEY, CDR2 SVGEGT. There are 15 residues in the CDR3. V was pared by 8 bases and J by 6 bases, with 11 bases of the junction left unmatched. CDR3 residues: CASASQTGEDEKLFF. In DNA form, the CDR3 reads TGTGCCAGCGCTTCCCAGACAGGGGAGGATGAAAAACTGTTTTTT.

This sequence joins TRBV7-2 and TRBJ1-1, with D unclear. The CDR3 spans 13 residues. V was shortened by 10 bases and J by 10 bases, with 22 bases between the two germline ends. Germline loops: CDR1 SGHTA, CDR2 FQGNSA. The CDR3 DNA reads TGTGCCACCTCGGATCCGGCTTCGGAGAGAGCTTTCTTT. It yields the protein CATSDPASERAFF.

The chain is built from TRBV20-1 and TRBJ2-7; 10 bases are a match to TRBD2. CDR3 length equals 13 residues. Trimming took 3 bases from V and 3 from J; bases not matched to a gene: 2. Germline V CDR1 and CDR2: DFQATT, SNEGSKA (reference sequence). As DNA, the CDR3 is TGCAGTGCTAGGGCTAGCGGGGGCTACGAGCAGTACTTC. It codes for CSARASGGYEQYF.

The chain is built from TRBV27 and TRBJ1-5; TRBD1 might be the D (6 bases). The V gene lost 1 base and the J gene lost 5 bases, with 6 bases spanning the gap. The CDR3 is made up of 13 amino acids. Looked up from germline, CDR1 is MNHEY and CDR2 is SMNVEV (reference sequence). The CDR3 DNA reads TGTGCCAGCAGTTTATGGGGGCATCAGCCCCAGCATTTT. Amino acids: CASSLWGHQPQHF.

This clonotype was seen more than once but under ten times. V and J are TRBV27 and TRBJ1-1; TRBD1 might be the D (5 bases). Germline lookup yields CDR1 MNHEY and CDR2 SMNVEV (reference sequence). The CDR3 runs to 15 residues. Trimming removed 6 bases at V and 1 base at J, with 15 bases between. The chain's CDR3 is CASRRGYGENTEAFF. CDR3 nucleotide sequence: TGTGCCAGCAGACGGGGCTACGGAGAGAACACTGAAGCTTTCTTT.

The V and J genes are TRBV30 and TRBJ1-5; TRBD1 is a possible D gene (6 bases). The germline gives CDR1 GTSNPN, CDR2 SVGIG (reference sequence). Between the trimmed V and J ends, which lost 5 bases and 2 bases, there was a span of 10 bases. This CDR3 is 13 amino acids long. CDR3 coding DNA: TGTGCCTGGTTTCGGACAGGCAATCAGCCCCAGCATTTT. This sequence encodes CAWFRTGNQPQHF.

This clonotype was picked up a small number of times. The chain uses TRBV6-5 and TRBJ1-2; D call uncertain. The CDR3 length is 13 residues. Deletions cut 5 bases from V and 5 bases from J, with 12 bases between. Germline V lookup: CDR1 MNHEY, CDR2 SVGAGI. In DNA, the CDR3 is TGTGCCAGCAGTAGGGCAGGCGTTTATGGCTACACCTTC. Protein product: CASSRAGVYGYTF.

This clonotype was seen only a few times. V and J are TRBV4-2 and TRBJ1-1, with D maybe TRBD1 (5 bases). Germline V gene data show CDR1 as LGHNA and CDR2 as YNFKEQ. Trimming cost V 4 bases and J 7 bases, with 13 bases left between them. The CDR3 is 13 amino acids. CDR3 DNA sequence: TGTGCCAGCAGCCGGGGTTTAGACAGTGAAGCTTTCTTT. It codes for CASSRGLDSEAFF.

This clonotype was recorded a few times. The chain is built from TRBV10-2 and TRBJ1-2, with D tentatively TRBD1 (5 bases). Looked up from germline, CDR1 is WSHSY and CDR2 is SAAADI. CDR3 size: 16 residues. Trimming cost V 0 bases and J 1 base, with 12 bases left between them. The DNA of the CDR3 is TGCGCCAGCAGTGAGTCGACGGGACTCCTTAACTATGGCTACACCTTC. Translating gives CASSESTGLLNYGYTF.

This clonotype came up a few times. The chain uses TRBV28 and TRBJ1-1; D call uncertain. Germline-derived CDR1 and CDR2 are MDHEN and SYDVKM. The CDR3 has 12 residues. V was cut by 3 bases and J by 6 bases, with 8 bases left in between. The CDR3 sequence is CASSFRVAEAFF. The CDR3 DNA follows: TGTGCCAGCAGTTTTCGGGTGGCTGAAGCTTTCTTT.